These T cell receptor beta chains were read from a single sample in a study of beta chain features in type 1 diabetes. Clones were sequenced by immunoSEQ multiplex PCR, and TCRdb holds only the in-frame ones, with some missing. The sample has 250,000 or so clones; roughly 70% are singletons. The sequenced sample was naive CD4+ T cells from blood. These receptors were collected from a man in his thirties or forties in good health. Each CDR3 is given with its conserved first and last residue. D genes are given only for firm matches. Some rows mark clone size as missing; the rest say once, few, many or name a class of expanded clone.

clone size,CDR3 length,D gene,J gene,V gene,CDR3 DNA,CDR3 protein
few,15,-,TRBJ2-4,TRBV28,TGTGCCAGCAGTGTACTGGACACGATTGGGGACATTCAGTACTTC,CASSVLDTIGDIQYF
-,15,-,TRBJ2-5,TRBV15,TGTGCCACCAGCAGAGACGGGGCCTACCAAGAGACCCAGTACTTC,CATSRDGAYQETQYF
-,15,TRBD2,TRBJ2-1,TRBV30,TGTGCCTGGAGTGTGAGTCTAGCGGGAAACAATGAGCAGTTCTTC,CAWSVSLAGNNEQFF
-,15,-,TRBJ2-3,TRBV10-2,TGCGCCAGCAGTGAGGTACTGGTTAACACAGATACGCAGTATTTT,CASSEVLVNTDTQYF
-,12,-,TRBJ2-7,TRBV30,TGTGCCTGGAGTAGCAACCCCTACGAGCAGTACTTC,CAWSSNPYEQYF
-,14,-,TRBJ2-7,TRBV7-9,TGTGCCAGCAGCGTGTGGGATGTGTCAGACGAGCAGTACTTC,CASSVWDVSDEQYF
-,12,-,TRBJ1-2,TRBV29-1,TGCAGCGGATTACAGGGAGGCTATGGCTACACCTTC,CSGLQGGYGYTF
-,13,-,TRBJ1-5,TRBV30,TGTGCCTGGAGTACCCAGAGCAATCAGCCCCAGCATTTT,CAWSTQSNQPQHF
-,18,-,TRBJ2-1,TRBV30,TGTGCCTGGAGCCCCACCCGTTCCCAGATGACAGCCTACAATGAGCAGTTCTTC,CAWSPTRSQMTAYNEQFF
-,15,-,TRBJ2-3,TRBV30,TGTGCCTGGAGTGTAACCAGAGGCCTTGTGAATACGCAGTATTTT,CAWSVTRGLVNTQYF
-,12,TRBD2,TRBJ2-3,TRBV29-1,TGCAGCGCGGGGGAGGGAACAGATACGCAGTATTTT,CSAGEGTDTQYF
-,13,-,TRBJ2-7,TRBV5-1,TGCGCCAGCAGCTTGGAACAGGGAAACGAGCAGTACTTC,CASSLEQGNEQYF
once,15,TRBD1,TRBJ1-2,TRBV30,TGTGCCTGGAAAACGAATTCAGGGGGTAACTATGGCTACACCTTC,CAWKTNSGGNYGYTF
-,15,TRBD1,TRBJ2-1,TRBV6-5,TGTGCCAGCAGCCTCCGGGACAGGGGAATCAATGAGCAGTTCTTC,CASSLRDRGINEQFF
-,13,-,TRBJ1-1,TRBV30,TGTGCCTGGAGATCCCTCTCGAACACTGAAGCTTTCTTT,CAWRSLSNTEAFF
few,11,-,TRBJ1-2,TRBV30,TGTGCCTGCCACGATAACTATGGCTACACCTTC,CACHDNYGYTF
-,16,TRBD2,TRBJ2-1,TRBV6-5,TGTGCCAGCAGTTACTCGACGGGGGAGGGCTACAATGAGCAGTTCTTC,CASSYSTGEGYNEQFF
-,15,TRBD1,TRBJ2-7,TRBV7-2,TGTGCCAGCAGCTGGGGACAGCCGAGCTCCTACGAGCAGTACTTC,CASSWGQPSSYEQYF
-,20,TRBD2,TRBJ2-1,TRBV4-3,TGCGCCAGCAGCCAAGATGATTTCGTAAGGACTAGCGGAGAGAGGAATGAGCAGTTCTTC,CASSQDDFVRTSGERNEQFF
-,16,TRBD2,TRBJ2-3,TRBV4-3,TGCGCCAGCAGCCACCTAGCGGGAGGGCTAACAGATACGCAGTATTTT,CASSHLAGGLTDTQYF
-,13,TRBD1,TRBJ2-2,TRBV30,TGTGCCTGGAGTACAGGGGTCACCGGGGAGCTGTTTTTT,CAWSTGVTGELFF
-,15,-,TRBJ2-3,TRBV15,TGTGCCACCAGCGGCCACGGAGCCCGCACAGATACGCAGTATTTT,CATSGHGARTDTQYF
-,12,-,TRBJ2-5,TRBV15,TGTGCCACCAGCAGAGTCCATTATACCCAGTACTTC,CATSRVHYTQYF
-,15,-,TRBJ2-5,TRBV9,TGTGCCAGCAGCGTAGGAAGTGGGAGCGGTGAGACCCAGTACTTC,CASSVGSGSGETQYF
-,12,-,TRBJ2-3,TRBV4-1,TGCGCCAGCAGCCAACCCACAGATACGCAGTATTTT,CASSQPTDTQYF
-,12,-,TRBJ2-7,TRBV16,TGTGCCAGCAGCCAAGGACAGTACGAGCAGTACTTC,CASSQGQYEQYF
-,16,TRBD2,TRBJ2-2,TRBV30,TGTGCCTGGAGTGCCGGACTAGCGGGGAGGACCGGGGAGCTGTTTTTT,CAWSAGLAGRTGELFF
once,14,-,TRBJ2-2,TRBV4-3,TGCGCCAGCGCCGACTTACTAGTCAGCGGGGAGCTGTTTTTT,CASADLLVSGELFF